This TCR beta chain was documented in a study of patients and donors after allogeneic stem cell transplantation. MiXCR, run by TCRdb on the RT-PCR reads, gives a single entry per CDR3 protein. Of hundreds of thousands of distinct CDR3 sequences listed, approximately 16% are singletons. V gave up 2 bases and J gave up 10 bases, with 10 bases separating them. The germline CDR1 and CDR2 sequences are SGHAT and FQNNGV. The CDR3 contains 12 residues. Source material: blood, either unsorted or a sorted T cell fraction (not recorded which). This TCR came from a human donor who was either an allogeneic HSCT recipient or a stem cell or donor lymphocyte infusion donor (not recorded which). It is not recorded whose cells these are; they may come from a transplant donor. This chain connects TRBV11-2 to TRBJ2-3; no firm D call. The CDR3 spells CASSLIQSSQYF. The CDR3 DNA reads as TGTGCCAGCAGCTTAATCCAGTCATCGCAGTATTTT.